What follows describes a single TCR beta chain. Its specificity is unknown. Profiling relied on immunoSEQ multiplex PCR, and the TCRdb table lists in-frame clones only, not all of them. This sample has about 380,000 clones; approximately 97% occur once, and the top ten carry less than 0.35%. HIV-negative, healthy adults without recent acute infections or vaccinations were the donors. The CDR3 runs to 15 residues. Germline CDR1 is SEHNR and CDR2 is FQNEAQ (reference sequence). Trimming cost V 6 bases and J 5 bases; bases outside gene matches: 9. The data belong to a study of shared clonotypes between healthy human individuals. Study details: Those who served as donors were a couple of women and three men between the ages of 18 and 49.

Study-wide points: Sharing across four donors was seen in roughly 5% of naive CD4 clonotypes.

The chain links TRBV7-9 to TRBJ2-1, with 8 bases that match TRBD2. Sequenced: memory CD8+ T cells sorted from blood. Noted subset: CD45RO+ cells pooled with CCR7-negative TemRA cells. This TCR was sampled from a man aged 25 to 45 in good health. DNA of the CDR3: TGTGCCAGCAGTCAAGCCGGGACTAGGGACAATGAGCAGTTCTTC. Translating gives CASSQAGTRDNEQFF.